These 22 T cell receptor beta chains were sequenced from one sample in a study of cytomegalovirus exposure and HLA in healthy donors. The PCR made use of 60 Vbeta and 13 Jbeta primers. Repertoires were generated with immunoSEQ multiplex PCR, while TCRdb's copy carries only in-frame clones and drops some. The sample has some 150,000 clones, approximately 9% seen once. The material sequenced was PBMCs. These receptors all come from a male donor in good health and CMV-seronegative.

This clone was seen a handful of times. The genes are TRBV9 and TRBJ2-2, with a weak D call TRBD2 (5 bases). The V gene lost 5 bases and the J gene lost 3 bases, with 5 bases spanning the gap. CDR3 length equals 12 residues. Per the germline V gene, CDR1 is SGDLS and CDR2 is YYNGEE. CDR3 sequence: CASRRDTGELFF. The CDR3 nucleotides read TGTGCCAGCAGGAGGGACACCGGGGAGCTGTTTTTT.

The CDR3 DNA reads TGCAGCGTTGCAGGGGTGGGCACTGAAGCTTTCTTT. Its protein product is CSVAGVGTEAFF. The chain uses TRBV29-1 and TRBJ1-1, with D tentatively TRBD1 (6 bases). The CDR3 is 12 amino acids. Germline V gene lookup returns CDR1 SQVTM and CDR2 ANQGSEA. V gave up 4 bases and J gave up 4 bases, with 10 bases separating them. The full variable domain, in which reference TRBV29-1 and TRBJ1-1 provide the parts outside the CDR3, is SAVISQKPSRDICQRGTSLTIQCQVDSQVTMMFWYRQQPGQSLTLIATANQGSEATYESGFVIDKFPISRPNLTFSTLTVSNMSPEDSSIYLCSVAGVGTEAFFGQGTRLTVV.

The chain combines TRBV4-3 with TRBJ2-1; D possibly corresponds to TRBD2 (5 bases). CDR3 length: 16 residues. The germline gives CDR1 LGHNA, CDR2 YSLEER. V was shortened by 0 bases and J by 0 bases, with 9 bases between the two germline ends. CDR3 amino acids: CASSQDWRASYNEQFF. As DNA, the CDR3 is TGCGCCAGCAGCCAAGATTGGCGGGCCTCCTACAATGAGCAGTTCTTC.

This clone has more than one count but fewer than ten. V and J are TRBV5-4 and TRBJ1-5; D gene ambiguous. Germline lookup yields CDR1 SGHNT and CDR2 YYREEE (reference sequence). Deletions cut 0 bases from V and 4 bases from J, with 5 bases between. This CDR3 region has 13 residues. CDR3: CASSLDSNQPQHF. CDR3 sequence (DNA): TGTGCCAGCAGCTTGGACTCAAATCAGCCCCAGCATTTT.

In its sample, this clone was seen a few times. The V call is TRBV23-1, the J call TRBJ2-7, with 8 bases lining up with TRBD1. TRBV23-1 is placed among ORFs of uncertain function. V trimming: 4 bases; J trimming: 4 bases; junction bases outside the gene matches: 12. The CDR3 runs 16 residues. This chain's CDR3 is CASSLPPGQARYEQYF. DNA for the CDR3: TGCGCCAGCAGTCTTCCTCCGGGACAGGCGAGATACGAGCAGTACTTC.

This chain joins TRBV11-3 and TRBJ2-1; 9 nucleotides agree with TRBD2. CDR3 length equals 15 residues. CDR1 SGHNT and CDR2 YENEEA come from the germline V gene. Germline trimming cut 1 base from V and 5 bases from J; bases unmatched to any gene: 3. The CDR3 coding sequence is TGTGCCAGCAGCTTAGGGCTAGCGGGGAACAATGAGCAGTTCTTC. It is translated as CASSLGLAGNNEQFF.

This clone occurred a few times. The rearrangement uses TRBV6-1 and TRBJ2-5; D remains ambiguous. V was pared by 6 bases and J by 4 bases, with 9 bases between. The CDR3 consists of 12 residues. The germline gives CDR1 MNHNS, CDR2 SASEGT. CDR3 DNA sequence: TGTGCCAGCAGCCTAAAGTTAGAGACCCAGTACTTC. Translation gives CASSLKLETQYF.

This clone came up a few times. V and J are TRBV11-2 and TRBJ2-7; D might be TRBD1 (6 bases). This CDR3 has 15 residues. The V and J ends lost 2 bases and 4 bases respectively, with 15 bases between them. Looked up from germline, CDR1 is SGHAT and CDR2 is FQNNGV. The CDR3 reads CASSLRSGQGYEQYF. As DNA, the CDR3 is TGTGCCAGCAGCTTACGGTCGGGACAAGGGTACGAGCAGTACTTC.

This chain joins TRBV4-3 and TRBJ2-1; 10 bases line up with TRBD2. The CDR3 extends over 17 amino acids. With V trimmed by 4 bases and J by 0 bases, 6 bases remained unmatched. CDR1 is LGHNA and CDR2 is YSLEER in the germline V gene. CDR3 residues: CASSLFLAGDSYNEQFF. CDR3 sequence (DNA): TGCGCCAGCAGCCTCTTTCTAGCGGGGGACTCCTACAATGAGCAGTTCTTC.

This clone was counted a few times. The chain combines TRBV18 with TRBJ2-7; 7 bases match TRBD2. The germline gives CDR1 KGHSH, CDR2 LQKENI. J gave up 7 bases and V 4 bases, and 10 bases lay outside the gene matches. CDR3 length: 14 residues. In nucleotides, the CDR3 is TGTGCCAGCTCACGAGGACTAGAGAGGACGGAGCAGTACTTC. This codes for CASSRGLERTEQYF.

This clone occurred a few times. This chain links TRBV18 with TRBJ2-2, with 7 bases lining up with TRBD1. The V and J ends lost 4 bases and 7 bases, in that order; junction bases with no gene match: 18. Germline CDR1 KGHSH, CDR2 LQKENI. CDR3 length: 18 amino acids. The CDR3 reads CASSRQTQDRGGGGELFF. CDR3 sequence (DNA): TGTGCCAGCTCACGACAAACCCAGGACAGAGGGGGCGGCGGGGAGCTGTTTTTT.

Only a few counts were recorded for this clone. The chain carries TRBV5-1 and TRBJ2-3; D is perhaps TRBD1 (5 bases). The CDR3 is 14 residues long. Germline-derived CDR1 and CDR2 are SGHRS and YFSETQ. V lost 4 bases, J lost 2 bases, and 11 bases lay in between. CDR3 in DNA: TGCGCCAGCAGCCCCAGGGTCGTCACAGATACGCAGTATTTT. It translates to CASSPRVVTDTQYF.

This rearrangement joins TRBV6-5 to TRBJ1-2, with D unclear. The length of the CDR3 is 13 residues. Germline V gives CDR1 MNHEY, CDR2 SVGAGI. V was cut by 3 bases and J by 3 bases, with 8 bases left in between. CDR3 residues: CASSYEVDYGYTF. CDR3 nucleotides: TGTGCCAGCAGTTATGAGGTAGACTATGGCTACACCTTC.

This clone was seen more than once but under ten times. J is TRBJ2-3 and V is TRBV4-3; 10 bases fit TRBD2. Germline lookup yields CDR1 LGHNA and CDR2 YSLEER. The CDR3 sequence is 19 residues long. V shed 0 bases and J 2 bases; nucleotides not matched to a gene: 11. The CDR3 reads CASSQDSASGSSNTDTQYF. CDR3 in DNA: TGCGCCAGCAGCCAAGATTCGGCTAGCGGGAGTAGTAACACAGATACGCAGTATTTT.

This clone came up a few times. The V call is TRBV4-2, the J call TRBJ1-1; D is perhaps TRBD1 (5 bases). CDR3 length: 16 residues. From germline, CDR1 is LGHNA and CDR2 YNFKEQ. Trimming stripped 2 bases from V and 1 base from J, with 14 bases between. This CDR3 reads CASSQTPYQGNTEAFF. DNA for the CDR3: TGTGCCAGCAGCCAAACACCATACCAGGGGAACACTGAAGCTTTCTTT.

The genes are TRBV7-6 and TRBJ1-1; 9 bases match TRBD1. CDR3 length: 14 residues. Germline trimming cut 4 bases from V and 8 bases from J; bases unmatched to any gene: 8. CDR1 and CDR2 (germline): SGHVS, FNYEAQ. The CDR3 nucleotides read TGTGCCAGCAGCTCCGGGACAGGGCTTCAAGAAGCTTTCTTT. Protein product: CASSSGTGLQEAFF.

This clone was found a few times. CDR3 sequence reads: CASSLAGGPYNEQFF. The CDR3 coding sequence is TGTGCCAGCAGCTTAGCCGGGGGGCCCTACAATGAGCAGTTCTTC. The rearrangement links TRBV7-6 to TRBJ2-1, with TRBD2 as a possible D gene (7 bases). CDR1 is SGHVS and CDR2 is FNYEAQ in the germline V gene. The CDR3 sequence is 15 residues long. V lost 0 bases, J lost 2 bases, and 8 bases lay in between.

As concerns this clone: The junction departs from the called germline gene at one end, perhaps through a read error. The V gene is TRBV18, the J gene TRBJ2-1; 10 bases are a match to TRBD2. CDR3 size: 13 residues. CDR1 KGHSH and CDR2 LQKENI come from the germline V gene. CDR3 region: CASSPPEREGRLF. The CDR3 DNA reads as TGTGCCAGCTCACCACCGGAGCGGGAGGGCCGCCTCTTC.

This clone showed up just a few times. For the CDR3, the DNA is TGCGCCAGCAGCCAAGATAAGGGACAGGGACTGTTTTTT. Its protein product is CASSQDKGQGLFF. The V and J genes are TRBV4-3 and TRBJ1-4; 9 bases map to TRBD1. J gave up 13 bases and V 0 bases, and 3 bases lay outside the gene matches. The CDR3 length is 13 residues. Germline lookup yields CDR1 LGHNA and CDR2 YSLEER.

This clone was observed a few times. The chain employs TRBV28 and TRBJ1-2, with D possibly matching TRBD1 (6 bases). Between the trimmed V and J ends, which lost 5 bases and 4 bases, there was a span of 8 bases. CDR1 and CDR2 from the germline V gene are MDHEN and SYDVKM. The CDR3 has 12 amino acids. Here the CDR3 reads CASSRGGYGYTF. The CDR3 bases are TGTGCCAGCAGTCGAGGGGGCTATGGCTACACCTTC.

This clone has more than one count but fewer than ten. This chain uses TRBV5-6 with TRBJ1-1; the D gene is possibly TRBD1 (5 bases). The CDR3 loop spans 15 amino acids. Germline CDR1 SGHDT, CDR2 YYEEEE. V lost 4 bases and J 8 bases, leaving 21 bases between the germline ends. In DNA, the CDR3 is TGTGCCAGCAGCATGGTCGGGGACGCCGGGGGAGAAGCTTTCTTT. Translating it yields CASSMVGDAGGEAFF.

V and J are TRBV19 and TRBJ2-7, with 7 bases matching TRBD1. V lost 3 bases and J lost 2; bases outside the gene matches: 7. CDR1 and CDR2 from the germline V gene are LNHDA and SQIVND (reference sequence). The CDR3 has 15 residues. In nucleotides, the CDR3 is TGTGCCAGTAGTATCGAGGACAGGAGGCCCTACGAGCAGTACTTC. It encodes CASSIEDRRPYEQYF.